The TCR beta chain described here comes from a study of identical twins. Study-level results: It was possible that invariant MAIT and iNKT cells partly confounded the zero-insertion analyses. Within cord blood, abundant beta clonotypes carried fewer insertions, but memory repertoires showed no such trend.

All donors comprised healthy Caucasians. This clonotype was seen ten or more times. Its antigen remains unidentified. CDR1 and CDR2 from the germline V gene are SEHNR and FQNEAQ (reference sequence). There are 16 residues in the CDR3. The germline V and J ends were trimmed by 9 bases and 0 bases, with 18 bases remaining between them. With template switching, a universal primer site was added, and the cDNA carried unique molecular identifiers. TCRdb ran MiXCR on the 5' RACE reads and lists one entry per CDR3 protein. The sample holds about 210,000 distinct CDR3 sequences, less than 10% seen once. This TCR was sampled from a woman in her late teens or twenties in good health. The J gene is TRBJ2-1, the V gene TRBV7-9; TRBD1 might be the D (6 bases). Specimen: memory (CD45RO+) T cells sorted from blood. This CDR3 reads CASTGDRPSSYNEQFF. Written as DNA, the CDR3 is TGTGCCAGTACCGGCGACAGGCCGAGCTCCTACAATGAGCAGTTCTTC.